These 22 T cell receptor beta chains were all obtained from the same sample, sequenced in a study of CD8+ T cells in alopecia areata. Stated treatment: oral pan-JAK inhibitor, 5-10 mg twice daily. RNA extraction was followed by reverse transcription into cDNA, which acted as the sequencing template. Profiling relied on immunoSEQ multiplex PCR, and the TCRdb table lists in-frame clones only, not all of them. Of about 120,000 clones in the sample, 53% were seen once. The sample consisted of CD4+ T cells sorted from blood, taken at week 4, from a patient treated with tofacitinib. The receptors were sampled from a human donor with alopecia areata.

The chain recombines TRBV10-2 with TRBJ2-3; 8 nucleotides line up with TRBD1. Germline V gene lookup returns CDR1 WSHSY and CDR2 SAAADI. V gave up 7 bases and J gave up 10 bases; unmatched junction bases: 4. This CDR3 is 11 amino acids long. The CDR3 DNA reads TGCGCCAGCATACAGGGGGAGGCGCAGTATTTT. Translating gives CASIQGEAQYF.

The chain combines TRBV7-2 with TRBJ2-7, with D perhaps TRBD1 (6 bases). The V and J ends lost 5 bases and 6 bases respectively, with 17 bases between them. This CDR3 has 14 amino acids. Per the germline V gene, CDR1 is SGHTA and CDR2 is FQGNSA. This CDR3 reads CASSGQGLPSEQYF. DNA for the CDR3: TGTGCCAGCAGCGGTCAGGGGTTACCGTCCGAGCAGTACTTC.

This clone was observed a few times. J is TRBJ1-2 and V is TRBV19, with D perhaps matching TRBD1 (6 bases). This CDR3 spans 13 amino acids. The germline V gene has CDR1 LNHDA and CDR2 SQIVND (reference sequence). Trimming removed 5 bases from V and 7 bases from J, with 14 bases in between. CDR3 amino acids: CASSVQGIAGYTF. Written as DNA, the CDR3 is TGTGCCAGTAGTGTGCAGGGGATCGCTGGCTACACCTTC.

The chain has TRBV2 and TRBJ2-2; TRBD2 aligns across 10 bases. Germline V gene lookup returns CDR1 SNHLY and CDR2 FYNNEI. Germline trimming cut 6 bases from V and 2 bases from J; bases unmatched to any gene: 3. The CDR3 extends over 15 amino acids. CDR3 DNA sequence: TGTGCCAGCAGGGCTAGCGGGAGTAACACCGGGGAGCTGTTTTTT. Protein: CASRASGSNTGELFF.

This clone was counted a few times. The chain couples TRBV29-1 to TRBJ1-1; unclear D gene. Trimming pared 7 bases from V and 4 bases from J, leaving 13 bases between. The CDR3 is 12 amino acids. Germline V CDR1 and CDR2: SQVTM, ANQGSEA. This CDR3 reads CSASDSRTEAFF. CDR3 DNA sequence: TGCAGCGCTTCAGACTCGCGCACTGAAGCTTTCTTT.

The chain employs TRBV30 and TRBJ1-1, with a weak D call TRBD1 (5 bases). This CDR3 contains 11 residues. V lost 8 bases and J lost 5, with 12 bases in between. Germline CDR1 and CDR2: GTSNPN and SVGIG (reference sequence). CDR3 amino acids: CAGEGQTEAFF. The CDR3 DNA follows: TGTGCCGGGGAGGGGCAGACTGAAGCTTTCTTT.

This clone was seen a handful of times. The V call is TRBV7-9, the J call TRBJ1-5, with a weak D call TRBD1 (5 bases). V was cut by 7 bases and J by 7 bases, with 17 bases left in between. Germline assignment: CDR1 SEHNR and CDR2 FQNEAQ (reference sequence). The CDR3 is 14 residues long. DNA of the CDR3: TGTGCCAGCACCCCCTCTAGTACAGGACAGCCCCAGCATTTT. Protein product: CASTPSSTGQPQHF. The full variable domain, its missing parts supplied by reference TRBV7-9 and TRBJ1-5, is DTGVSQNPRHKITKRGQNVTFRCDPISEHNRLYWYRQTLGQGPEFLTYFQNEAQLEKSRLLSDRFSAERPKGSFSTLEIQRTEQGDSAMYLCASTPSSTGQPQHFGDGTRLSIL.

The V and J genes are TRBV6-6 and TRBJ2-7; D is possibly TRBD1 (5 bases). CDR3 length: 12 amino acids. V lost 8 bases and J 5 bases, leaving 13 bases between the germline ends. Looked up from germline, CDR1 is MNHNY and CDR2 is SVGAGI (reference sequence). The CDR3 sequence: CASPPRAHEQYF. The CDR3 DNA sequence: TGTGCCAGCCCCCCCAGGGCCCACGAGCAGTACTTC.

The chain employs TRBV5-1 and TRBJ2-3; possible D gene TRBD1, 6 bases. The CDR3 totals 12 residues. The V gene lost 4 bases and the J gene lost 6 bases, with 9 bases spanning the gap. From germline, CDR1 is SGHRS and CDR2 YFSETQ. The CDR3 here is CASSVTGDTQYF. Here the CDR3 DNA reads TGCGCCAGCAGCGTCACAGGGGATACGCAGTATTTT.

This clone was counted many times. The rearrangement uses TRBV7-8 and TRBJ1-1; D possibly corresponds to TRBD1 (5 bases). Germline V CDR1 and CDR2: SGHVS, FQNEAQ. The CDR3 contains 15 residues. Between the trimmed V and J ends, which lost 0 bases and 0 bases, there was a span of 8 bases. This CDR3 reads CASSLAWGVNTEAFF. CDR3 DNA sequence: TGTGCCAGCAGCTTAGCGTGGGGGGTGAACACTGAAGCTTTCTTT.

The chain combines TRBV6-5 with TRBJ2-2, with D hard to call. Germline CDR1 and CDR2: MNHEY and SVGAGI. Deletions cut 0 bases from V and 1 base from J, with 3 bases between. The CDR3 loop spans 14 amino acids. The CDR3 nucleotides are TGTGCCAGCAGTTACTCAGGGAACACCGGGGAGCTGTTTTTT. Translating gives CASSYSGNTGELFF.

This sequence joins TRBV6-1 and TRBJ2-7; D gene uncertain. The CDR3 has 16 residues. Between the trimmed V and J ends, which lost 1 base and 0 bases, there was a span of 13 bases. Germline V lookup: CDR1 MNHNS, CDR2 SASEGT. CDR3 sequence (DNA): TGTGCCAGCAGTGAAGTTCTGGGCCGGAGCTCCTACGAGCAGTACTTC. It translates to CASSEVLGRSSYEQYF.

The rearrangement links TRBV5-1 to TRBJ2-1; 9 bases align to TRBD2. CDR3 size: 15 residues. J lost 7 bases, V lost 0 bases, and 5 bases had no gene match. Germline CDR1 SGHRS, CDR2 YFSETQ. CDR3 in amino acids: CASSLVAGVGNEQFF. CDR3 bases: TGCGCCAGCAGCTTGGTAGCGGGAGTTGGGAATGAGCAGTTCTTC.

This sequence joins TRBV30 and TRBJ1-5; no clear D. With 2 bases removed from V and 1 base from J, the gap between germline ends came to 12 bases. This CDR3 comprises 15 residues. Germline CDR1 and CDR2: GTSNPN and SVGIG (reference sequence). CDR3 nucleotides: TGTGCCTGGAGTCCTCAAAGACGGAGCAATCAGCCCCAGCATTTT. This encodes CAWSPQRRSNQPQHF.

CDR3 sequence: CSVEYMNTEAFF. CDR3 coding DNA: TGCAGCGTTGAATACATGAACACTGAAGCTTTCTTT. The rearrangement uses TRBV29-1 and TRBJ1-1; the D is unclear. This CDR3 comprises 12 residues. The V gene lost 2 bases and the J gene lost 0 bases, with 4 bases spanning the gap. The germline gives CDR1 SQVTM, CDR2 ANQGSEA.

This clone showed up many times. V and J are TRBV4-1 and TRBJ2-2; D might be TRBD2 (6 bases). Trimming left V 1 base short and J 0 bases short, with 12 bases between. The V gene's germline CDR1 is MGHRA and CDR2 YSYEKL. This CDR3 comprises 17 residues. Written as DNA, the CDR3 is TGCGCCAGCAGCCAAGTCTGGGGGGACGCGAACACCGGGGAGCTGTTTTTT. Translation: CASSQVWGDANTGELFF.

The rearrangement uses TRBV6-1 and TRBJ2-5; D uncertain. The CDR3 has 13 residues. V was trimmed by 9 bases and J by 2 bases, leaving 13 bases between them. Per the germline V gene, CDR1 is MNHNS and CDR2 is SASEGT. The CDR3 DNA follows: TGTGCCAGTTCTCCGGTCCCTCAAGAGACCCAGTACTTC. Protein sequence: CASSPVPQETQYF.

For this clone: At one end the junction does not follow the germline gene, possibly because of a read error. The rearrangement uses TRBV7-9 and TRBJ1-1; D is ambiguous. Germline V CDR1 and CDR2: SEHNR, FQNEAQ (reference sequence). The CDR3 runs to 12 residues. The chain's CDR3 is CASSSGRTQAFF. The DNA of the CDR3 is TGTGCCAGCAGCTCCGGACGCACTCAAGCTTTCTTT.

The chain uses TRBV30 and TRBJ1-2; tentative D call: TRBD1 (5 bases). Germline V gene data show CDR1 as GTSNPN and CDR2 as SVGIG (reference sequence). With 3 bases removed from V and 7 bases from J, the gap between germline ends came to 12 bases. This CDR3 spans 12 amino acids. The CDR3 reads CAWRLGGGGYTF. CDR3 in DNA: TGTGCCTGGAGACTCGGGGGAGGTGGCTACACCTTC. The entire variable domain, with the rest obtained from reference TRBV30 and TRBJ1-2, is as follows: SQTIHQWPATLVQPVGSPLSLECTVEGTSNPNLYWYRQAAGRGLQLLFYSVGIGQISSEVPQNLSASRPQDRQFILSSKKLLLSDSGFYLCAWRLGGGGYTFGSGTRLTVV.

The J gene is TRBJ2-3, the V gene TRBV9; D possibly corresponds to TRBD1 (5 bases). Trimming left V 3 bases short and J 4 bases short, with 9 bases between. Germline V lookup: CDR1 SGDLS, CDR2 YYNGEE. This CDR3 region has 13 residues. Here the CDR3 DNA reads TGTGCCAGCAGCGGAACGACAGCAGATACGCAGTATTTT. As protein: CASSGTTADTQYF.

This clone was recorded only once. The chain couples TRBV29-1 to TRBJ1-2; D is uncertain. This CDR3 has 12 residues. V shed 8 bases and J shed 10 bases, with 20 bases lying between them. Per germline, CDR1 SQVTM and CDR2 ANQGSEA. The CDR3: CSTQKEAAHYTF. The CDR3 DNA follows: TGCAGCACCCAAAAGGAGGCGGCGCACTACACCTTC.

The chain combines TRBV7-9 with TRBJ2-1; 8 bases map to TRBD1. The CDR3 consists of 13 residues. V shed 5 bases and J 6 bases; nucleotides not matched to a gene: 3. Looked up from germline, CDR1 is SEHNR and CDR2 is FQNEAQ (reference sequence). This CDR3 reads CASSPDRGNEQFF. The CDR3 coding sequence is TGTGCCAGCAGCCCCGACAGGGGCAATGAGCAGTTCTTC.